The clone carrying this T cell receptor beta chain was recorded a few times. TCRdb reprocessed the 5' RACE reads via MiXCR and lists one record per CDR3 protein. The sample comprises more than 1.5 million distinct CDR3 sequences, more than 30% of which are singletons, and about 0.27% rests with the top ten. The CDR3 covers 15 residues. V lost 1 base and J lost 0, with 7 bases in between. CDR1 LGHDT and CDR2 YNNKEL come from the germline V gene (reference sequence). This sample was taken from a study of identical twins. The J gene is TRBJ2-1, the V gene TRBV3-1, with D unclear. The specimen sequenced was cord blood. This receptor was identified in a newborn girl in good health. The CDR3 sequence is CASSQAKSSYNEQFF. Here the CDR3 DNA reads TGTGCCAGCAGCCAAGCTAAGAGCTCCTACAATGAGCAGTTCTTC.